The entry that follows covers one TCR beta chain sequence. Its antigen remains unidentified. From germline, CDR1 is SGHTA and CDR2 FQGNSA. Trimming took 8 bases from V and 8 from J, leaving 17 bases between them. This CDR3 spans 13 amino acids. The data originate from a study of cytotoxic CD8 clonotypes in ibrutinib-treated CLL. Across the whole study: Across samples, productive templates numbered approximately 260,000 and productive rearrangements reached around 98,000 on average. Study-wide results and caveats: Age-matched healthy donor levels were exceeded by baseline clonality, which tracked circulating CD8+ T-cell counts.

Sequencing used immunoSEQ multiplex PCR; TCRdb keeps in-frame clones, though not all of them. The sample records approximately 130,000 clones, roughly 80% being singletons. The source of this sequence is a human donor with chronic lymphocytic leukemia. Sequenced here: PBMCs, sampled after 24 months of ibrutinib treatment. The chain employs TRBV7-2 and TRBJ2-3, with a weak D call TRBD1 (6 bases). The CDR3: CASVGASRGTQYF. The CDR3 coding sequence is TGTGCCAGCGTGGGGGCGAGCAGGGGTACGCAGTATTTT.